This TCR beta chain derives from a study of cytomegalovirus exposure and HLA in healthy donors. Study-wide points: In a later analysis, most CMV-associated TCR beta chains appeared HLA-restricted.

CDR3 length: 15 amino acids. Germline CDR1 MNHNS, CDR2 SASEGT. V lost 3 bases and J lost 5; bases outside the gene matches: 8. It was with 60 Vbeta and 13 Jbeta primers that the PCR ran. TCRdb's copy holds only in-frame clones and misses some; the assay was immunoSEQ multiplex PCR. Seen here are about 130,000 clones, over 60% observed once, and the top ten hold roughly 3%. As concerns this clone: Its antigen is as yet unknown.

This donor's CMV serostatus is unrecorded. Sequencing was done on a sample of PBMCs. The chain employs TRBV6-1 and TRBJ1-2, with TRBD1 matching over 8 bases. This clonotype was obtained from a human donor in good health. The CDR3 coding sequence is TGTGCCAGCAGTGATAGGACAGGGTTGGGGTATGGCTACACCTTC. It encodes CASSDRTGLGYGYTF.